The rows below give T cell receptor beta chains drawn from one sample of a study of PD-1 blockade in classical Hodgkin lymphoma. Generated by immunoSEQ multiplex PCR, the TCRdb table keeps only in-frame clones and is missing some. Of about 47,000 clones detected, 60% to 80% appear once; the ten largest clones hold over 15%. The sequencing here drew on peripheral blood mononuclear cells (PBMCs), taken before the fourth cycle of nivolumab. All receptors derive from a human donor with classical Hodgkin lymphoma. CDR3s include the opening cysteine and the closing phenylalanine or tryptophan. Fields, in order: J gene, D gene, V gene, clone size, CDR3 DNA, CDR3 protein. D genes are given only for firm matches. Clone size is given for some rows only: seen once, a few or many times, or a class if the clone is expanded.

TRBJ2-1,NA,TRBV4-1,NA,TGCGCCAGCAGCCAAGATCGTTCAGGGAGCTACAATGAGCAGTTCTTC,CASSQDRSGSYNEQFF
TRBJ1-1,TRBD1,TRBV6-5,NA,TGTGCCACATCACAGGGGCGGGGCACTGAAGCTTTCTTT,CATSQGRGTEAFF
TRBJ1-2,NA,TRBV4-3,NA,TGCGCCAGCAGCCAAGATCCATCCGGGGAGGCCTATGGCTACACCTTC,CASSQDPSGEAYGYTF
TRBJ2-3,NA,TRBV10-3,NA,TGTGCCATCAGTGACGCCCAGGCTAGCACAGATACGCAGTATTTT,CAISDAQASTDTQYF
TRBJ2-3,NA,TRBV11-1,NA,TGTGCCAGCAGCTTAAGGCTAGAAGGAGGGTCCACAGATACGCAGTATTTT,CASSLRLEGGSTDTQYF
TRBJ2-1,TRBD2,TRBV5-6,NA,TGTGCCAGCAGCCCCGATAGCGGGAGCCACTACAATGAGCAGTTCTTC,CASSPDSGSHYNEQFF
TRBJ2-2,NA,TRBV19,NA,TGTGCCAGTAGGGACTCCTACATCACCGGGGAGCTGTTTTTT,CASRDSYITGELFF
TRBJ1-2,NA,TRBV30,NA,TGTGCCTGGAGTGTACTATACAGGGCTAACTATGGCTACACCTTC,CAWSVLYRANYGYTF
TRBJ2-3,NA,TRBV7-2,NA,TGTGCCAGCAGCTTAGTCCTATCAGATACGCAGTATTTT,CASSLVLSDTQYF
TRBJ2-7,TRBD1,TRBV7-8,NA,TGTGCCAGCAGCTTGGACAGGGGGTCCGAGCAGTACTTC,CASSLDRGSEQYF
TRBJ1-4,TRBD1,TRBV7-2,NA,TGTGCCAGCAGCTCCGGACAGGCAACTAATGAAAAACTGTTTTTT,CASSSGQATNEKLFF
TRBJ1-1,NA,TRBV4-1,NA,TGCGCCAGCAGCCAAGAGCCTCGGACAGCTGAAGCTTTCTTT,CASSQEPRTAEAFF
TRBJ1-2,NA,TRBV5-1,NA,TGCGCCAGCAGCTTGGGCATGGGCTATGGCTACACCTTC,CASSLGMGYGYTF
TRBJ2-1,TRBD2,TRBV7-2,NA,TGTGCCAGCAGCTTAGTTCCGGGGGGGAACAATGAGCAGTTCTTC,CASSLVPGGNNEQFF
TRBJ2-1,TRBD2,TRBV19,NA,TGTGCCAGTAGTATAAGGCTAGCGGATTACAATGAGCAGTTCTTC,CASSIRLADYNEQFF
TRBJ2-7,NA,TRBV18,NA,TGTGCCAGCTCTCAAGGGACGCACGATACCTACGAGCAGTACTTC,CASSQGTHDTYEQYF
TRBJ2-5,NA,TRBV7-8,NA,TGTGCCAGCACCCTGGGGGGGCGGACAGAGACCCAGTACTTC,CASTLGGRTETQYF
TRBJ2-4,NA,TRBV18,NA,TGTGCCAGCTCACCACCCACGTTAGCCAAAAACATTCAGTACTTC,CASSPPTLAKNIQYF
TRBJ2-7,NA,TRBV10-3,NA,TGTGCCATCAGTGAGGTTCTAATAAAGGGCCCCGAGCAGTACTTC,CAISEVLIKGPEQYF
TRBJ2-2,NA,TRBV7-9,NA,TGTGCCAGCAGCCCCCCATCGAACACCGGGGAGCTGTTTTTT,CASSPPSNTGELFF
TRBJ1-6,NA,TRBV5-1,NA,TGCGCCAGCAGCTTGGACAGGGTCGATAATTCACCCCTCCACTTT,CASSLDRVDNSPLHF
TRBJ1-2,NA,TRBV6-5,few,TGTGCCAGCAGTTACTCTAGGGGGACGAAAGGCTACACCTTC,CASSYSRGTKGYTF
TRBJ2-3,NA,TRBV19,NA,TGTGCCAGTAGTGGCTTGGACGAAAGCACAGATACGCAGTATTTT,CASSGLDESTDTQYF
TRBJ2-7,TRBD1,TRBV7-6,NA,TGTGCCAGCAGCTTATTGGGACAGGGTCCCTACGAGCAGTACTTC,CASSLLGQGPYEQYF
TRBJ2-3,NA,TRBV30,NA,TGTGCCTGGACAGGGCGCACAGATACGCAGTATTTT,CAWTGRTDTQYF
TRBJ2-1,TRBD2,TRBV5-8,NA,TGTGCCAGCAGCTTGATAGCGGGGGGGGTAAATGAGCAGTTCTTC,CASSLIAGGVNEQFF
TRBJ1-2,NA,TRBV19,NA,TGTGCCAGTAGTATTCGGATCCAGAATGGCTACACCTTC,CASSIRIQNGYTF
TRBJ2-3,TRBD2,TRBV2,NA,TGTGCCAGCAGTGGACTAGCGGGAGGGATAGATACGCAGTATTTT,CASSGLAGGIDTQYF
TRBJ1-3,NA,TRBV2,once,TGTGCCAGCAGTCAACAGGGAGACACCATATATTTT,CASSQQGDTIYF
TRBJ1-1,NA,TRBV5-1,once,TGCGCCAGCAGCTTTGTGGGGGACACTGAAGCTTTCTTT,CASSFVGDTEAFF
TRBJ2-7,TRBD1,TRBV6-4,NA,TGTGCCAGCAGTGCAGGGGGCTCGTACGAGCAGTACTTC,CASSAGGSYEQYF
TRBJ2-2,TRBD1,TRBV27,NA,TGTGCCAGCAGTTTAAGGGACAGGGGCACCGGGGAGCTGTTTTTT,CASSLRDRGTGELFF
TRBJ2-5,TRBD1,TRBV29-1,NA,TGCAGCGCAGAGACAGGGAAGGACCAAGAGACCCAGTACTTC,CSAETGKDQETQYF
TRBJ1-2,NA,TRBV5-1,NA,TGCGCCAGCAGCTCCCTATCTGGAGGGGGGGTTTACTATGGCTACACCTTC,CASSSLSGGGVYYGYTF
TRBJ1-1,TRBD1,TRBV19,NA,TGTGCCAGTAGTATAGGGGGACAGTTAAACACTGAAGCTTTCTTT,CASSIGGQLNTEAFF
TRBJ2-2,NA,TRBV2,NA,TGTGCCGTTGGAGGCAGGGCGAACACCGGGGAGCTGTTTTTT,CAVGGRANTGELFF
TRBJ1-2,TRBD1,TRBV6-1,NA,TGTGCCAGCAGTGATAACTCTCAGGGGGCGCCTGGCTACACCTTC,CASSDNSQGAPGYTF
TRBJ2-7,TRBD2,TRBV14,many,TGTGCCAGCAGCCAAGGAGGTAGCGGGAGATCGAGCGAGCAGTACTTC,CASSQGGSGRSSEQYF
TRBJ2-7,NA,TRBV5-1,NA,TGCGCCAGCAGCTTGGAGCCCGGGAGCTCCTACGAGCAGTACTTC,CASSLEPGSSYEQYF
TRBJ1-2,TRBD1,TRBV11-2,NA,TGTGCCAGCAGCTTAAGTACCGGACAGGGTGGCTACACCTTC,CASSLSTGQGGYTF
TRBJ1-5,NA,TRBV9,NA,TGTGCCAGCAGCGTAGGCGGAAATAGCAATCAGCCCCAGCATTTT,CASSVGGNSNQPQHF
TRBJ2-1,TRBD2,TRBV9,NA,TGTGCCAGCAGCGCCGATGGGGGGACTAGCGGGGTAAATGAGCAGTTCTTC,CASSADGGTSGVNEQFF
TRBJ2-5,TRBD1,TRBV9,NA,TGTGCCAGCAGCTACGCCGGACAGGGGCAAGAGACCCAGTACTTC,CASSYAGQGQETQYF
TRBJ2-6,NA,TRBV9,NA,TGTGCCAGCAGCGTAGACCGGGCCAACGTCCTGACTTTC,CASSVDRANVLTF
TRBJ2-3,NA,TRBV2,NA,TGTGCCAGCAGTGTACAGGGAAGGGTAACAGATACGCAGTATTTT,CASSVQGRVTDTQYF